The rows below give T cell receptor beta chains drawn from one sample of a study of blood T cell repertoires in COVID-19. The protocol was immunoSEQ multiplex PCR, while the TCRdb copy is restricted to in-frame clones and leaves out a portion. The table includes 250,000 to 300,000 clones, 91% detected once. The material sequenced was peripheral blood. The receptors were gathered from a woman under 40 with COVID-19, enrolled during active disease. Each CDR3 is given with its conserved first and last residue. The D gene is left open where the match is weak. A clone size is listed for some rows: how often the clone was seen (once, few, many), or a class if it is expanded.

clone_size	v_call	d_call	j_call	cdr3_aa	cdr3_nt
NA	TRBV6-5	NA	TRBJ2-7	CASSYDQGYEQYF	TGTGCCAGCAGTTACGACCAGGGTTACGAGCAGTACTTC
NA	TRBV24-1	TRBD2	TRBJ2-1	CATSDFGAGGKNEQFF	TGTGCCACCAGTGATTTTGGAGCGGGAGGTAAAAATGAGCAGTTCTTC
NA	TRBV27	TRBD1	TRBJ1-4	CASRPGTVDEKLFF	TGTGCCAGCAGGCCCGGGACAGTAGATGAAAAACTGTTTTTT
NA	TRBV6-2/TRBV6-3	TRBD1	TRBJ1-4	CASSSSGQAGEKLFF	TGTGCCAGCAGTTCCTCGGGACAGGCTGGCGAAAAACTGTTTTTT
NA	TRBV19	NA	TRBJ1-5	CASMTAYQPQHF	TGTGCCAGTATGACAGCATATCAGCCCCAGCATTTT
NA	TRBV7-8	TRBD1	TRBJ2-1	CASSLRDSGTGVEQFF	TGTGCCAGCAGCTTAAGAGACAGCGGGACAGGGGTTGAGCAGTTCTTC
NA	TRBV6-5	TRBD1	TRBJ1-2	CASSYTEGARGYTF	TGTGCCAGCAGTTACACAGAGGGGGCGCGGGGCTACACCTTC
NA	TRBV3-1/TRBV3-2	TRBD1	TRBJ1-1	CASSRTGARTEAFF	TGTGCCAGCAGCCGTACAGGGGCGCGCACTGAAGCTTTCTTT
NA	TRBV5-1	TRBD1	TRBJ1-1	CASSLDEGAMNTEAFF	TGCGCCAGCAGCTTGGATGAGGGGGCCATGAACACTGAAGCTTTCTTT
NA	TRBV27	NA	TRBJ1-6	CASRLNRAGSPLHF	TGTGCCAGCAGACTCAACAGGGCGGGTTCACCCCTCCACTTT
NA	TRBV5-1	TRBD1	TRBJ1-1	CASSSGQGMNTEAFF	TGCGCCAGCAGCTCGGGACAGGGTATGAACACTGAAGCTTTCTTT
NA	TRBV5-4	NA	TRBJ1-2	CASSPYLTGLGGYTF	TGTGCCAGCAGCCCTTACCTCACAGGGTTGGGCGGCTACACCTTC
NA	TRBV5-4	TRBD1	TRBJ1-1	CASSLGLGTGGNTEAFF	TGTGCCAGCAGCTTGGGTCTCGGGACAGGGGGGAACACTGAAGCTTTCTTT
NA	TRBV2	NA	TRBJ1-6	CATRAGPGYSPLHF	TGTGCCACCAGGGCGGGACCGGGATATTCACCCCTCCACTTT
NA	TRBV6-5	TRBD2	TRBJ2-3	CASSKLAGGTDTQYF	TGTGCCAGCAGTAAACTAGCGGGAGGGACAGATACGCAGTATTTT
once	TRBV30	NA	TRBJ1-2	CAWSDNRAYYGYTF	TGTGCCTGGAGTGACAACAGGGCATACTATGGCTACACCTTC
NA	TRBV29-1	TRBD2	TRBJ2-1	CSVDTSGSYNEQFF	TGCAGCGTTGATACTAGCGGGTCCTACAATGAGCAGTTCTTC
NA	TRBV27	NA	TRBJ2-1	CASSLRELDNEQFF	TGTGCCAGCAGTCTCCGGGAGCTGGACAATGAGCAGTTCTTC
once	TRBV19	TRBD2	TRBJ2-2	CASSPAGTGELFF	TGTGCCAGTAGTCCAGCGGGGACCGGGGAGCTGTTTTTT
NA	TRBV15	NA	TRBJ2-6	CATSDLTGSGANVLTF	TGTGCCACCAGCGATTTGACAGGAAGCGGGGCCAACGTCCTGACTTTC
NA	TRBV29-1	NA	TRBJ2-7	CSVDEESSYEQYF	TGCAGCGTTGACGAGGAAAGCTCCTACGAGCAGTACTTC
NA	TRBV28	NA	TRBJ2-7	CASSLSNPGEQYF	TGTGCCAGCAGTTTATCTAATCCGGGAGAGCAGTACTTC
once	TRBV2	TRBD1	TRBJ1-1	CASSFADRGGNTEAFF	TGTGCCAGCAGTTTCGCGGACAGGGGAGGTAACACTGAAGCTTTCTTT
NA	TRBV2	TRBD2	TRBJ2-7	CASSVRLAVYEQYF	TGTGCCAGCAGTGTGAGGCTAGCGGTTTACGAGCAGTACTTC
NA	TRBV27	NA	TRBJ1-5	CASSPDRLNPQHF	TGTGCCAGCAGTCCCGACAGGTTAAACCCCCAGCATTTT
many	TRBV5-1	NA	TRBJ2-2	CASSLGSTGELFF	TGCGCCAGCAGCTTGGGTAGCACCGGGGAGCTGTTTTTT
NA	TRBV29-1	NA	TRBJ1-2	CSAEATLDYGYTF	TGCAGCGCTGAGGCCACCCTCGACTATGGCTACACCTTC
NA	TRBV28	NA	TRBJ1-4	CASSFEFTTNEKLFF	TGTGCCAGCAGTTTTGAGTTTACAACTAATGAAAAACTGTTTTTT
NA	TRBV6-1	TRBD1	TRBJ2-3	CASSDQGVRRTDTQYF	TGTGCCAGCAGTGATCAGGGGGTAAGGCGCACAGATACGCAGTATTTT
NA	TRBV10-3	NA	TRBJ2-5	CAISDPRGAVQETQYF	TGTGCCATCAGTGATCCCCGAGGAGCGGTCCAAGAGACCCAGTACTTC
NA	TRBV5-8	NA	TRBJ2-3	CASSLFRGTDTQYF	TGTGCCAGCAGCTTGTTCAGGGGAACAGATACGCAGTATTTT
NA	TRBV6-6	NA	TRBJ1-5	CASSSQGNQPQHF	TGTGCCAGCAGTTCACAGGGAAATCAGCCCCAGCATTTT
NA	TRBV19	NA	TRBJ1-1	CASSMAVNTEAFF	TGTGCCAGTAGTATGGCCGTTAACACTGAAGCTTTCTTT
NA	TRBV5-6	NA	TRBJ1-2	CASSLVAGAGYTF	TGTGCCAGCAGCTTGGTGGCAGGGGCTGGCTACACCTTC
NA	TRBV28	NA	TRBJ2-3	CASSWAGEADTQYF	TGTGCCAGCAGTTGGGCCGGGGAAGCAGATACGCAGTATTTT
NA	TRBV30	NA	TRBJ1-6	CAWKKEGRSYNSPLHF	TGTGCCTGGAAGAAGGAGGGAAGGTCCTATAATTCACCCCTCCACTTT
NA	TRBV5-1	TRBD1	TRBJ2-2	CASSLARGPGELFF	TGCGCCAGCAGCTTGGCCAGGGGGCCCGGGGAGCTGTTTTTT